The source of this TCR beta chain is a study of CXCR3-negative and CXCR3-positive naive CD8 T cells. Study outcomes and limitations: Post-cryopreservation CXCR3 expression was partly diminished, and the bulk of assays employed fresh PBMCs. Naive subsets displayed similar surface CD5, and TCR strength was inferred from TRB CDR3 properties.

The study sorted every CD8+ T cell subset in triplicate at 300,000 cells each. The V gene's germline CDR1 is SGDLS and CDR2 YYNGEE. CDR3 length equals 14 residues. With UMI labels, 5' RACE was used to prepare the TRB cDNA libraries. For each CDR3 protein, TCRdb gives one entry from its re-call of the 5' RACE reads, without DNA. The sample holds 35,000 to 40,000 distinct CDR3 sequences. On this clonotype itself: Its matching antigen is unknown.

The source material was memory CD8+ T cells from blood. The chain carries TRBV9 and TRBJ1-1. The receptor was isolated from a human donor in good health. Some clones in this sample may be carry-over from other donors' samples. The CDR3 loop is CASSVGTANTEASF.